A selection of T cell receptor beta chains follows, all from one sample in a study of CD8 T cells in ankylosing spondylitis. TCRdb independently ran MiXCR on the 5' RACE reads; one entry per CDR3 protein. The sample includes 380,000 or so distinct CDR3 sequences, around 20% of them seen just once. Sequenced input: blood, either unsorted or a sorted T cell fraction (not recorded which). The receptors come from a male donor with ankylosing spondylitis or in good health (not recorded which). The CDR3 runs from the conserved cysteine through the conserved F or W. The D gene is left open where the match is weak. For some rows the clone size is stated as once, few or many, or as a class when expanded; others skip it.

clone_size: few
j_call: TRBJ2-3
d_call: .
v_call: TRBV7-3
cdr3_aa: CASSPSDPDTDTQYF
cdr3_nt: TGTGCCAGCAGCCCCAGCGATCCGGACACAGATACGCAGTATTTT

clone_size: few
j_call: TRBJ1-1
d_call: .
v_call: TRBV5-1
cdr3_aa: CASSRTRIKDTEAFF
cdr3_nt: TGCGCCAGCAGCAGGACCCGGATAAAAGACACTGAAGCTTTCTTT

clone_size: .
j_call: TRBJ2-3
d_call: .
v_call: TRBV7-9
cdr3_aa: CASTYAVRGDTQYF
cdr3_nt: TGTGCCAGCACCTATGCGGTCAGAGGAGATACGCAGTATTTT

clone_size: .
j_call: TRBJ2-7
d_call: TRBD1
v_call: TRBV27
cdr3_aa: CASSKAAATGPYEQYF
cdr3_nt: TGTGCCAGCAGCAAAGCCGCCGCGACAGGGCCATACGAGCAGTACTTC

clone_size: .
j_call: TRBJ2-7
d_call: .
v_call: TRBV19
cdr3_aa: CASRSDGAYEQYF
cdr3_nt: TGTGCCAGCCGCTCGGACGGAGCCTACGAGCAGTACTTC

clone_size: .
j_call: TRBJ2-5
d_call: TRBD2
v_call: TRBV29-1
cdr3_aa: CSVDTSGGVRAQYF
cdr3_nt: TGCAGCGTTGATACTAGCGGGGGGGTTCGGGCCCAGTACTTC

clone_size: few
j_call: TRBJ1-6
d_call: .
v_call: TRBV20-1
cdr3_aa: CSARDPNHDSGNSPLHF
cdr3_nt: TGCAGTGCTAGAGACCCCAATCACGACAGTGGCAATTCACCCCTCCACTTT

clone_size: .
j_call: TRBJ2-7
d_call: TRBD1
v_call: TRBV11-2
cdr3_aa: CASSSSPGTAYEQYF
cdr3_nt: TGTGCCAGCAGTTCCTCCCCAGGGACAGCCTACGAGCAGTACTTC

clone_size: .
j_call: TRBJ2-1
d_call: .
v_call: TRBV9
cdr3_aa: CASSVVFNEQFF
cdr3_nt: TGTGCCAGCAGCGTAGTTTTCAATGAGCAGTTCTTC

clone_size: once
j_call: TRBJ2-2
d_call: TRBD1
v_call: TRBV15
cdr3_aa: CATSRNQGATAGELFF
cdr3_nt: TGTGCCACCAGCAGAAACCAGGGGGCAACTGCCGGGGAGCTGTTTTTT

clone_size: .
j_call: TRBJ2-7
d_call: .
v_call: TRBV7-2
cdr3_aa: CASSPSGTHEQYF
cdr3_nt: TGTGCCAGCAGCCCGTCCGGGACCCACGAGCAGTACTTC

clone_size: .
j_call: TRBJ2-7
d_call: .
v_call: TRBV20-1
cdr3_aa: CSAKMEFYEQYF
cdr3_nt: TGCAGTGCTAAGATGGAATTTTACGAGCAGTACTTC

clone_size: few
j_call: TRBJ2-5
d_call: .
v_call: TRBV6-5
cdr3_aa: CATDLGETQYF
cdr3_nt: TGTGCCACCGACCTGGGAGAGACCCAGTACTTC

clone_size: once
j_call: TRBJ1-2
d_call: .
v_call: TRBV7-2
cdr3_aa: CASSLGYRAGYTF
cdr3_nt: TGTGCCAGCAGCTTAGGTTACAGGGCTGGCTACACCTTC

clone_size: .
j_call: TRBJ1-1
d_call: .
v_call: TRBV12-3/TRBV12-4
cdr3_aa: CASTQGSMNTEAFF
cdr3_nt: TGTGCCAGCACCCAGGGGTCTATGAACACTGAAGCTTTCTTT

clone_size: few
j_call: TRBJ2-5
d_call: TRBD2
v_call: TRBV9
cdr3_aa: CASSGDGREETQYF
cdr3_nt: TGTGCCAGCAGCGGAGACGGGAGGGAAGAGACCCAGTACTTC

clone_size: few
j_call: TRBJ1-2
d_call: .
v_call: TRBV25-1
cdr3_aa: CASSEWGTTNYGYTF
cdr3_nt: TGTGCCAGCAGTGAATGGGGGACAACGAACTATGGCTACACCTTC

clone_size: .
j_call: TRBJ2-1
d_call: .
v_call: TRBV29-1
cdr3_aa: CSVWVTYNEQFF
cdr3_nt: TGCAGCGTTTGGGTTACCTACAATGAGCAGTTCTTC

clone_size: .
j_call: TRBJ1-2
d_call: .
v_call: TRBV7-9
cdr3_aa: CASSFSSDYGYTF
cdr3_nt: TGTGCCAGCAGCTTTAGCAGTGACTATGGCTACACCTTC

clone_size: few
j_call: TRBJ2-5
d_call: TRBD1
v_call: TRBV10-2
cdr3_aa: CASSEQIGQGGSETQYF
cdr3_nt: TGCGCCAGCAGTGAGCAAATTGGACAGGGGGGGTCAGAGACCCAGTACTTC

clone_size: .
j_call: TRBJ2-3
d_call: TRBD2
v_call: TRBV2
cdr3_aa: CASTGLAGILDTQYF
cdr3_nt: TGTGCCAGCACTGGACTAGCGGGGATTCTGGATACGCAGTATTTT

clone_size: few
j_call: TRBJ1-5
d_call: TRBD1
v_call: TRBV12-3/TRBV12-4
cdr3_aa: CASSLEGAGQPQHF
cdr3_nt: TGTGCCAGCAGCTTAGAGGGGGCCGGTCAGCCCCAGCATTTT

clone_size: .
j_call: TRBJ2-7
d_call: TRBD1
v_call: TRBV27
cdr3_aa: CASSWIRDSSYEQYF
cdr3_nt: TGTGCCAGCAGTTGGATCCGGGACAGCTCCTACGAGCAGTACTTC